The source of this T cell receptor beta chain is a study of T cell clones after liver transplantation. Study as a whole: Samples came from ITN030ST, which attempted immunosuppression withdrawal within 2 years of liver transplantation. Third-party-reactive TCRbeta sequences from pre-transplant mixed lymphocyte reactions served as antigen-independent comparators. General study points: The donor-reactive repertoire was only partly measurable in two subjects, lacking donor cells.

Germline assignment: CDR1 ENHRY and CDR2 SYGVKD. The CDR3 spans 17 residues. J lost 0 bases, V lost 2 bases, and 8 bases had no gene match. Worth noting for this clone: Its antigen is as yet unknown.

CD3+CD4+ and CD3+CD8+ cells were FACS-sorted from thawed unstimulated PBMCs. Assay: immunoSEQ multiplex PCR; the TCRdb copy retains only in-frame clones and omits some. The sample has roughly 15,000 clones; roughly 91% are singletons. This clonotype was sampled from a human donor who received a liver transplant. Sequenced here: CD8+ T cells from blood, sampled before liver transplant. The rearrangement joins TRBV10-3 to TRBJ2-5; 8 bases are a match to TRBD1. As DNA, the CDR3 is TGTGCCATCAGTGAGCCTTGGACAGGGCTTGACCAAGAGACCCAGTACTTC. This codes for CAISEPWTGLDQETQYF.